This T cell receptor beta chain appears in the sequencing data of a study of spatial heterogeneity in lung cancer. TCRdb ran MiXCR on the 5' RACE reads and lists one entry per CDR3 protein. The sample lists about 38,000 distinct CDR3 sequences, roughly 4.9% occurring once. Documented time point: sample taken at primary tumor resection. Donation came from 70 or so patients with untreated early-stage non-small cell lung cancer. Unsorted whole RNA samples from tumor, nontumor lung or frozen PBMC were sequenced. Germline V gene data show CDR1 as MNHEY and CDR2 as SVGEGT. V gave up 5 bases and J gave up 1 base; unmatched junction bases: 6. CDR3 length equals 16 residues. This clonotype has ten or more counts.

The specimen was PBMCs, collected at surgery. The origin of this receptor is a female donor with early-stage non-small cell lung cancer. The rearrangement joins TRBV6-2 or TRBV6-3 to TRBJ2-2; 8 nucleotides align to TRBD2. CDR3 DNA: TGTGCCAGCAGTGCTGCGGGGGGCCAGAACACCGGGGAGCTGTTTTTT. This encodes CASSAAGGQNTGELFF.